Listed here are 14 T cell receptor beta chains from one sample, sequenced in a study of blood T cell repertoires in COVID-19. Method: immunoSEQ multiplex PCR; TCRdb's copy keeps in-frame clones and lacks some. The profile shows roughly 100,000 clones, roughly 87% of them singletons. Sequencing was performed on peripheral blood. Receptors originate from a woman over 75 in a cohort sampled during active COVID-19.

The chain carries TRBV11-2 and TRBJ2-1, with TRBD2 matching 10 bases. CDR1 and CDR2 (germline): SGHAT, FQNNGV. Trimming cost V 0 bases and J 0 bases; bases outside gene matches: 5. The CDR3 length is 18 residues. CDR3 loop: CASSLEPGLAHSYNEQFF. DNA of the CDR3: TGTGCCAGCAGCTTAGAACCGGGACTAGCGCACTCCTACAATGAGCAGTTCTTC.

This chain uses TRBV6-2 or TRBV6-3 with TRBJ2-1; 7 nucleotides match TRBD2. The V gene end was trimmed by 4 bases and the J gene end by 4 bases; junction bases not matched to a gene: 7. The CDR3 totals 15 residues. CDR1 is MNHEY and CDR2 is SVGEGT in the germline V gene. The CDR3, as DNA: TGTGCCAGCAGTTCGTCTAGCGGCCGTTACAATGAGCAGTTCTTC. Amino acids: CASSSSSGRYNEQFF.

The J gene is TRBJ2-1, the V gene TRBV2; the match to TRBD2 covers 11 bases. The CDR3 extends over 18 amino acids. Germline CDR1 is SNHLY and CDR2 is FYNNEI. Unmatched junction bases numbered 12, after V lost 7 bases and J lost 1 base. The CDR3 protein is CASTLLAGVILSYNEQFF. CDR3 in DNA: TGTGCCAGCACCCTACTAGCGGGAGTTATACTTTCCTACAATGAGCAGTTCTTC. The entire variable domain, with the rest obtained from reference TRBV2 and TRBJ2-1, is as follows: EPEVTQTPSHQVTQMGQEVILRCVPISNHLYFYWYRQILGQKVEFLVSFYNNEISEKSEIFDDQFSVERPDGSNFTLKIRSTKLEDSAMYFCASTLLAGVILSYNEQFFGPGTRLTVL.

CDR3 residues: CASSPLLGRESTDTQYF. CDR3 DNA: TGTGCCAGCAGCCCTCTCCTAGGGCGGGAGAGCACAGATACGCAGTATTTT. The chain uses TRBV28 and TRBJ2-3; TRBD2 aligns across 7 bases. This CDR3 spans 17 amino acids. Germline V CDR1 and CDR2: MDHEN, SYDVKM. With V trimmed by 6 bases and J by 0 bases, 12 bases remained unmatched.

V and J are TRBV7-9 and TRBJ2-6; no clear D gene. V lost 11 bases to trimming and J lost 0 bases, with 8 bases between them. The CDR3 loop spans 13 amino acids. Germline-derived CDR1 and CDR2 are SEHNR and FQNEAQ (reference sequence). CDR3 amino acids: CAPHSSGANVLTF. In DNA form, the CDR3 reads TGTGCCCCACACAGCTCTGGGGCCAACGTCCTGACTTTC.

In the case of this clone: This CDR3 is also generated by other DNA sequences in the sample. The chain employs TRBV5-1 and TRBJ1-4; 10 bases are shared with TRBD1. Germline V lookup: CDR1 SGHRS, CDR2 YFSETQ. V trimming: 3 bases; J trimming: 6 bases; junction bases outside the gene matches: 2. CDR3 size: 14 residues. The CDR3 here is CASSSGTGDEKLFF. CDR3 sequence (DNA): TGCGCCAGCAGCTCGGGGACAGGGGATGAAAAACTGTTTTTT.

This clone has just one count. The CDR3 bases are TGTGCCAGCAGCTTGGGGACAGAAAGCGATTCACCCCTCCACTTT. This gives the protein CASSLGTESDSPLHF. The gene calls are TRBV5-5 and TRBJ1-6; tentatively, D is TRBD1 (6 bases). Germline CDR1 is SGHKS and CDR2 is YYEKEE (reference sequence). V lost 0 bases and J 8 bases, leaving 12 bases between the germline ends. The CDR3 is made up of 15 amino acids. The full variable domain, completed using reference TRBV5-5 and TRBJ1-6, is DAGVTQSPTHLIKTRGQQVTLRCSPISGHKSVSWYQQVLGQGPQFIFQYYEKEERGRGNFPDRFSARQFPNYSSELNVNALLLGDSALYLCASSLGTESDSPLHFGNGTRLTVT.

The chain uses TRBV3-1 (or the pseudogene TRBV3-2) and TRBJ2-1, with 11 bases aligning to TRBD2. The trim removed 4 bases at V and 3 bases at J, leaving 2 bases unmatched. Per the germline V gene, CDR1 is LGHDT and CDR2 is YNNKEL (reference sequence). CDR3 length: 15 residues. The CDR3 DNA sequence: TGTGCCAGCAGCCTAACTAGCGGGAGCTACAATGAGCAGTTCTTC. Amino acid sequence: CASSLTSGSYNEQFF.

This clone was seen only once. J is TRBJ1-2 and V is TRBV5-1, with 9 nucleotides matching TRBD1. J gave up 5 bases and V 4 bases, and 3 bases lay outside the gene matches. Germline CDR1 SGHRS, CDR2 YFSETQ. The CDR3 runs 13 residues. CDR3 region: CASSGTGKYGYTF. For the CDR3, the DNA is TGCGCCAGCAGCGGGACAGGGAAGTATGGCTACACCTTC.

The chain recombines TRBV5-1 with TRBJ2-5; 7 nucleotides match TRBD1. J gave up 0 bases and V 0 bases, and 2 bases lay outside the gene matches. This CDR3 contains 15 residues. Germline values: CDR1 SGHRS, CDR2 YFSETQ. The CDR3 is CASSLARGYQETQYF. CDR3 nucleotide sequence: TGCGCCAGCAGCTTGGCCAGGGGGTACCAAGAGACCCAGTACTTC.

J is TRBJ2-7 and V is TRBV6-5, with TRBD1 as a possible D gene (6 bases). There are 15 residues in the CDR3. Germline CDR1 reads MNHEY; CDR2 reads SVGAGI. V was cut by 5 bases and J by 2 bases, with 16 bases left in between. CDR3 protein: CASSRADQGTYEQYF. Written as DNA, the CDR3 is TGTGCCAGCAGTCGAGCGGACCAGGGGACCTACGAGCAGTACTTC.

J is TRBJ2-1 and V is TRBV20-1, with 12 positions matching TRBD1. Germline CDR1 and CDR2: DFQATT and SNEGSKA (reference sequence). The CDR3 has 14 amino acids. V lost 3 bases, J lost 9 bases, and 6 bases stayed unmatched. CDR3 sequence reads: CSASWDRGRTEQFF. The CDR3 DNA reads as TGCAGTGCTAGTTGGGACAGGGGGCGCACTGAGCAGTTCTTC.

The chain carries TRBV24-1 and TRBJ2-1; weak D call: TRBD2 (7 bases). The germline gives CDR1 KGHDR, CDR2 SFDVKD. V lost 10 bases, J lost 0 bases, and 18 bases lay in between. The CDR3 covers 16 residues. The CDR3: CATTGRGQSSYNEQFF. The CDR3 nucleotides are TGTGCCACTACGGGGAGGGGACAAAGCTCCTACAATGAGCAGTTCTTC.

The chain employs TRBV10-3 and TRBJ1-1, with D unresolved. The CDR3 consists of 12 residues. Looked up from germline, CDR1 is ENHRY and CDR2 is SYGVKD. V was shortened by 3 bases and J by 6 bases, with 8 bases between the two germline ends. CDR3 in DNA: TGTGCCATCAGTGAACTTCCGGCTGAAGCTTTCTTT. This translates into CAISELPAEAFF.